Presented here are 9 T cell receptor beta chains from one specimen sequenced in a study of blood T cells in healthy people across ages. Next came a second PCR, run for about 7 to 12 cycles, which used a sample-barcoded 5' primer along with a J-beta primer mix. TCRdb reanalysed the 5' RACE reads using MiXCR and keeps one entry per CDR3 protein. The sample yields around 1.5 million distinct CDR3 sequences, around 35% seen once. The sample was blood. Receptors were obtained from a woman aged 30 to 39 in good health.

The rearrangement joins TRBV20-1 to TRBJ2-7; perhaps TRBD2 as D (6 bases). The V gene's germline CDR1 is DFQATT and CDR2 SNEGSKA (reference sequence). The V and J ends lost 3 bases and 3 bases respectively, with 15 bases between them. The CDR3 covers 14 residues. The CDR3 DNA follows: TGCAGTGCTAGTCCGGCAGGAGGGATCTACGAGCAGTACTTC. Translation: CSASPAGGIYEQYF.

There are a few counts of this clonotype. The gene calls are TRBV7-2 and TRBJ2-1, with TRBD2 as a possible D gene (6 bases). V lost 1 base to trimming and J lost 0 bases, with 10 bases between them. Germline loops: CDR1 SGHTA, CDR2 FQGNSA. The length of the CDR3 is 16 residues. The CDR3 sequence is CASSLEGTPSYNEQFF. CDR3 nucleotide sequence: TGTGCCAGCAGCTTAGAAGGGACTCCCTCCTACAATGAGCAGTTCTTC.

As regards this clonotype: A clone one base away is much larger, so this may be a read error. The chain recombines TRBV12-3 or TRBV12-4 with TRBJ2-5; the D gene is possibly TRBD2 (5 bases). The CDR3 extends over 13 amino acids. DNA of the CDR3: TGTGCCAGCAGTTTAGACGGGGAAGAGACCCTGTACTTC. Protein product: CASSLDGEETLYF.

The chain joins TRBV4-1 to TRBJ2-7, with 12 bases identical to TRBD2. V shed 1 base and J 7 bases; nucleotides not matched to a gene: 5. This CDR3 is built from 15 residues. Germline V gene lookup returns CDR1 MGHRA and CDR2 YSYEKL. CDR3 DNA: TGCGCCAGCAGCCAAGGGCTAGCGGGAGGGTTAGAGCAGTACTTC. It encodes CASSQGLAGGLEQYF.

The genes are TRBV28 and TRBJ1-5, with 8 bases that match TRBD1. This CDR3 comprises 15 residues. Germline values: CDR1 MDHEN, CDR2 SYDVKM. The ends lost 6 bases at V and 5 bases at J; junction bases unmatched: 9. CDR3 sequence: CASSLDRGHYQPQHF. The CDR3 bases are TGTGCCAGCAGCCTTGACAGGGGTCATTATCAGCCCCAGCATTTT.

The rearrangement joins TRBV2 to TRBJ2-3, with D uncertain. Looked up from germline, CDR1 is SNHLY and CDR2 is FYNNEI. The CDR3 is 13 residues long. V lost 0 bases and J lost 6, with 7 bases in between. This chain's CDR3 is CASSEALGDTQYF. The CDR3 nucleotides read TGTGCCAGCAGTGAAGCGCTTGGGGATACGCAGTATTTT. Supplemented by reference TRBV2 and TRBJ2-3, the full variable domain reads EPEVTQTPSHQVTQMGQEVILRCVPISNHLYFYWYRQILGQKVEFLVSFYNNEISEKSEIFDDQFSVERPDGSNFTLKIRSTKLEDSAMYFCASSEALGDTQYFGPGTRLTVL.

This clonotype came up once. V and J are TRBV28 and TRBJ2-7; no reliable D call. Trimming stripped 8 bases from V and 1 base from J, with 15 bases between. CDR1 MDHEN and CDR2 SYDVKM come from the germline V gene. The CDR3 is made up of 14 amino acids. This chain's CDR3 is CASGPPPVSYEQYF. The CDR3 nucleotides are TGTGCCAGCGGCCCCCCCCCGGTGTCCTACGAGCAGTACTTC.

This clonotype was counted many times. The chain recombines TRBV4-1 with TRBJ2-1; 8 nucleotides agree with TRBD2. The CDR3 is 16 residues long. Germline lookup yields CDR1 MGHRA and CDR2 YSYEKL. V lost 1 base to trimming and J lost 4 bases; unmatched junction nucleotides: 6. The CDR3 sequence is CASSQAQRGPYNEQFF. The CDR3, as DNA: TGCGCCAGCAGCCAAGCCCAGCGGGGGCCTTACAATGAGCAGTTCTTC.

The V gene is TRBV3-1, the J gene TRBJ1-2; 7 nucleotides match TRBD1. There are 15 residues in the CDR3. V shed 4 bases, J shed 7 bases, and the junction held 12 bases outside the gene matches. In germline, CDR1 is LGHDT, CDR2 YNNKEL (reference sequence). CDR3 DNA sequence: TGTGCCAGCAGCCGAGGGGGACAGTCCCGTGCTGGCTACACCTTC. Protein: CASSRGGQSRAGYTF.